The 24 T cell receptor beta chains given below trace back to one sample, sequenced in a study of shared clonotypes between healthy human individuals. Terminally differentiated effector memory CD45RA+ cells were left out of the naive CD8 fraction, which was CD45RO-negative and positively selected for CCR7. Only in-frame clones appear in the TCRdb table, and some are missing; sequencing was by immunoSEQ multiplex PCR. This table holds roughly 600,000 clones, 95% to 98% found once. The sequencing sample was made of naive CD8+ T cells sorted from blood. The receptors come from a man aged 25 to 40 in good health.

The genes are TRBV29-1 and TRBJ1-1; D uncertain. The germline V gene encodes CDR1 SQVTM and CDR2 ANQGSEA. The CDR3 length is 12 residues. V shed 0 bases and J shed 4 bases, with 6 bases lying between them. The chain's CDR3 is CSVEESSTEAFF. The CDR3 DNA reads TGCAGCGTTGAAGAAAGCAGCACTGAAGCTTTCTTT.

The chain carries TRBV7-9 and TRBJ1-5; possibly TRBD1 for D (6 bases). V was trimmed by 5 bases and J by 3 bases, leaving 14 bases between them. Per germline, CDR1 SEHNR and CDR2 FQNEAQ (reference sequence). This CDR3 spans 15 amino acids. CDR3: CASSPSGGLNQPQHF. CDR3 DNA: TGTGCCAGCAGCCCTTCCGGGGGCCTCAATCAGCCCCAGCATTTT.

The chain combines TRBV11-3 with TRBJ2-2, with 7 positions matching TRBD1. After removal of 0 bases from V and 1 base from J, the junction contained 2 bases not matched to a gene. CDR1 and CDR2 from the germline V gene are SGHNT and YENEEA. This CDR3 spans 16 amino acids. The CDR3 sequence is CASSLEGTENTGELFF. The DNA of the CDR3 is TGTGCCAGCAGCTTAGAGGGGACAGAGAACACCGGGGAGCTGTTTTTT.

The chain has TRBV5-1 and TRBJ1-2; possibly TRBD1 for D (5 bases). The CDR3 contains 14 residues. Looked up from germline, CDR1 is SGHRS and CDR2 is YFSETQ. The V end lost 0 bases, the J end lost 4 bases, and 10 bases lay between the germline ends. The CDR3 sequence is CASSLARTSYGYTF. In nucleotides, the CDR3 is TGCGCCAGCAGCTTGGCTAGGACAAGCTATGGCTACACCTTC.

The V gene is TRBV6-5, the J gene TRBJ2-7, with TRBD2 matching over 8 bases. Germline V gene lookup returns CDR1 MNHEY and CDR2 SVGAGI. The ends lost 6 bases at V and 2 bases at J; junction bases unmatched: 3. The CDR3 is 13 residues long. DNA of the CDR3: TGTGCCAGCAGCACAGCGGGAGCCTACGAGCAGTACTTC. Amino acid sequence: CASSTAGAYEQYF.

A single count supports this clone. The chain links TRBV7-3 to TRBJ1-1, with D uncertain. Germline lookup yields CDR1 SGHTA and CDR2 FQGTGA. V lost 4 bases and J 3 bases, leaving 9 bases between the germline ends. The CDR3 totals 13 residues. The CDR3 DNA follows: TGTGCCAGCAGCTCTGTCCCCGACACTGAAGCTTTCTTT. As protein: CASSSVPDTEAFF.

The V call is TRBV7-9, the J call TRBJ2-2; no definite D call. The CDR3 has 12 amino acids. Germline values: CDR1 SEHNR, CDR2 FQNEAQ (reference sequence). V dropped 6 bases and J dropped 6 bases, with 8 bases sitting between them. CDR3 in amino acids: CASRATPGELFF. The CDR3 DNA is TGTGCCAGCAGAGCCACACCCGGGGAGCTGTTTTTT.

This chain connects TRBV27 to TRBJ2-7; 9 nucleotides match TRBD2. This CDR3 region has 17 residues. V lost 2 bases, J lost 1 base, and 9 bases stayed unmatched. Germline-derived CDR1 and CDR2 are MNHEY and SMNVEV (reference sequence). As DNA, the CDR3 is TGTGCCAGCAGTTTAACCAACCTAGCGGGAACATCCTACGAGCAGTACTTC. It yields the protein CASSLTNLAGTSYEQYF.

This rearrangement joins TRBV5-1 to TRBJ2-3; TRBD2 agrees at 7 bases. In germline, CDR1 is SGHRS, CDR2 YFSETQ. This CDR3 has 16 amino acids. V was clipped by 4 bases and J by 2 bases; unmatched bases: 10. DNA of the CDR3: TGCGCCAGCAGCAACCAGGAAAGCGGGAACACAGATACGCAGTATTTT. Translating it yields CASSNQESGNTDTQYF.

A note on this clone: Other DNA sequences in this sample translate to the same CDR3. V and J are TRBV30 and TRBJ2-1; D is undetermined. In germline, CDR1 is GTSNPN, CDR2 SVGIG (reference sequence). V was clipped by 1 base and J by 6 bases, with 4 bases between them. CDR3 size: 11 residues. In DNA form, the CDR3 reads TGTGCCTGGAGTGAAGGCAATGAGCAGTTCTTC. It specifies CAWSEGNEQFF.

CDR3 bases: TGTGCCAGCTCGGAACTAGCGCAAGAGACCCAGTACTTC. Amino acid sequence: CASSELAQETQYF. The chain employs TRBV27 and TRBJ2-5; TRBD2 matches at 7 bases. Germline lookup yields CDR1 MNHEY and CDR2 SMNVEV (reference sequence). V lost 8 bases and J lost 2; bases outside the gene matches: 5. The CDR3 totals 13 residues.

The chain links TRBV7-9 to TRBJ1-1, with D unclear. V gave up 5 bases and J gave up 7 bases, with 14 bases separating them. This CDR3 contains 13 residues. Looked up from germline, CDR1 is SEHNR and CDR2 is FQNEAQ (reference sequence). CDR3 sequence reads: CASSPIGEREAFF. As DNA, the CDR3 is TGTGCCAGCAGCCCCATTGGTGAGCGTGAAGCTTTCTTT.

The CDR3: CSVEDHRDSTYEQYF. The CDR3 DNA reads TGCAGCGTTGAAGATCATCGGGACAGTACCTACGAGCAGTACTTC. The V and J genes are TRBV29-1 and TRBJ2-7; 7 bases align to TRBD1. The J segment lost 2 bases and the V segment lost 0 bases, leaving 7 bases of the junction unmatched. CDR3 length equals 15 residues. Per the germline V gene, CDR1 is SQVTM and CDR2 is ANQGSEA.

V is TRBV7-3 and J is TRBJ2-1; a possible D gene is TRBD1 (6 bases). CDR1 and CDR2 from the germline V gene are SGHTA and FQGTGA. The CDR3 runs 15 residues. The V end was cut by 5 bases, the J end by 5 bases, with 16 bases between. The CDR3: CASSPQAGVHNEQFF. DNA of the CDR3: TGTGCCAGCAGCCCCCAGGCAGGGGTCCACAATGAGCAGTTCTTC.

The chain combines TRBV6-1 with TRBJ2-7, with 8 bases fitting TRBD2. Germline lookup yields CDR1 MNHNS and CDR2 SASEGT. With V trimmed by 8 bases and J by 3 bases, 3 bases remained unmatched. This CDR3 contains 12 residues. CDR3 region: CASLAGGYEQYF. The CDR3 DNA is TGTGCCAGCCTTGCGGGGGGCTACGAGCAGTACTTC.

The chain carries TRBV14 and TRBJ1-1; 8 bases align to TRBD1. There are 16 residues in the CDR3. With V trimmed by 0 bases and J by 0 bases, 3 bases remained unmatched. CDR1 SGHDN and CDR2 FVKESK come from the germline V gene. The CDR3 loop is CASSQEGQVMNTEAFF. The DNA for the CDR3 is TGTGCCAGCAGCCAAGAGGGACAGGTGATGAACACTGAAGCTTTCTTT.

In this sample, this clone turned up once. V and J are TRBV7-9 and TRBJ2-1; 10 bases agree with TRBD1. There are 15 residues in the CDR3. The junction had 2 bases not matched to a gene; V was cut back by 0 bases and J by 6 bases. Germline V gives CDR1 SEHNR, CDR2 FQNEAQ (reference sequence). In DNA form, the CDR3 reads TGTGCCAGCAGCTTAGCGGGGACAGGGGTCAATGAGCAGTTCTTC. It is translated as CASSLAGTGVNEQFF.

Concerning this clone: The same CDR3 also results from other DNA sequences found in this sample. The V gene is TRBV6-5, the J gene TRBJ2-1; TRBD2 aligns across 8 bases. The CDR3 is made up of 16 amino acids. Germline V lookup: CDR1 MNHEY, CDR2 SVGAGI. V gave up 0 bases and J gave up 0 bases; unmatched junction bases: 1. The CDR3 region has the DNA TGTGCCAGCAGTTACTCGAGCGGGAGCTCCTACAATGAGCAGTTCTTC. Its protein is CASSYSSGSSYNEQFF.

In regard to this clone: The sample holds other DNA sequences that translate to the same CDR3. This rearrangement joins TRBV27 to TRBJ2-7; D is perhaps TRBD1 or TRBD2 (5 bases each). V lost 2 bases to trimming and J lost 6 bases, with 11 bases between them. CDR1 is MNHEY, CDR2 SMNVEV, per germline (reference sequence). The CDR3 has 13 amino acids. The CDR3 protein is CASSLNPGAEQYF. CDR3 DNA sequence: TGTGCCAGCAGTTTAAACCCCGGGGCCGAGCAGTACTTC.

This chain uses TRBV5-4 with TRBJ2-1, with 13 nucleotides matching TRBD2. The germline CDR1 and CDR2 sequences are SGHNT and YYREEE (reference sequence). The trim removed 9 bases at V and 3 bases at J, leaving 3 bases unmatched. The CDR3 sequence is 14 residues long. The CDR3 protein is CATRTSGSYNEQFF. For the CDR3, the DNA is TGTGCCACGAGGACTAGCGGGAGCTACAATGAGCAGTTCTTC.

For the CDR3, the DNA is TGTGCCAGCAGCTCCAGGGGGCTGGATCAGCCCCAGCATTTT. Protein product: CASSSRGLDQPQHF. The chain couples TRBV7-8 to TRBJ1-5, with TRBD1 identical over 8 bases. V trimming: 4 bases; J trimming: 5 bases; junction bases outside the gene matches: 4. This CDR3 is built from 14 residues. CDR1 SGHVS and CDR2 FQNEAQ come from the germline V gene.

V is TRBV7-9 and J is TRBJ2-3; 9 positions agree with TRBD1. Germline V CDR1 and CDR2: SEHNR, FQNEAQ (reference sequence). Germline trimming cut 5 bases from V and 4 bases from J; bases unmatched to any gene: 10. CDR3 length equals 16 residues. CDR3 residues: CASSRPQGARPDTQYF. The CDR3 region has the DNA TGTGCCAGCAGCAGACCACAGGGGGCGCGTCCAGATACGCAGTATTTT.

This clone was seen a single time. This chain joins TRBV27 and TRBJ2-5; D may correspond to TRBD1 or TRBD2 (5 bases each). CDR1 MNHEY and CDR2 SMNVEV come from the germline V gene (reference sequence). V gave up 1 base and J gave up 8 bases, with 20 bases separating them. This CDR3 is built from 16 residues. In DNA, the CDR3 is TGTGCCAGCAGTTTATTGAAGTCTGGGGGAAGTGAAACCCAGTACTTC. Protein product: CASSLLKSGGSETQYF.

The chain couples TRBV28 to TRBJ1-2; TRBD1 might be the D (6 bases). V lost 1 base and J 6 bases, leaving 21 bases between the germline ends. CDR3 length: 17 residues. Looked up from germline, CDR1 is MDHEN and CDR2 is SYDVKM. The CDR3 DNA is TGTGCCAGCAGTTTATTTCGGACAGCCGCTTCTATCGATGGCTACACCTTC. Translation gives CASSLFRTAASIDGYTF.